This TCR beta chain was sequenced during a study of CD8+ T cells in alopecia areata. Study at large: Oral tofacitinib (5 to 10 mg twice daily) was administered to treated patients. General study results and limits: Compared with normal scalp, lesional scalp had higher clonality and more expanded CD8+ clones. Sharing of TCR sequences between patients (possibly for HLA-related reasons) was less clear than in mice. Uncertain still, given a single nonresponder, is whether baseline CD8+ expansion links to response.

CDR1 and CDR2 (germline): GTSNPN, SVGIG (reference sequence). V lost 0 bases to trimming and J lost 6 bases; unmatched junction nucleotides: 3. The CDR3 has 14 amino acids. Treatment meaning: oral pan-JAK inhibitor, 5-10 mg twice daily. cDNA serving as the sequencing template came from extracted, reverse transcribed RNA. Here immunoSEQ multiplex PCR was the method, and the copy in TCRdb shows in-frame clones only, minus some. The data contain some 180,000 clones, roughly 50% of them singletons. Comment on this clone: Its antigen remains unknown.

The clonotype comes from a human donor with alopecia areata. The J gene is TRBJ2-2, the V gene TRBV30, with 8 bases identical to TRBD1. The sample consisted of CD8+ T cells sorted from blood, taken at week 24, from a patient treated with tofacitinib. The CDR3 DNA is TGTGCCTGGAGTGTGGGGACAGGATCCGGGGAGCTGTTTTTT. Residues: CAWSVGTGSGELFF.